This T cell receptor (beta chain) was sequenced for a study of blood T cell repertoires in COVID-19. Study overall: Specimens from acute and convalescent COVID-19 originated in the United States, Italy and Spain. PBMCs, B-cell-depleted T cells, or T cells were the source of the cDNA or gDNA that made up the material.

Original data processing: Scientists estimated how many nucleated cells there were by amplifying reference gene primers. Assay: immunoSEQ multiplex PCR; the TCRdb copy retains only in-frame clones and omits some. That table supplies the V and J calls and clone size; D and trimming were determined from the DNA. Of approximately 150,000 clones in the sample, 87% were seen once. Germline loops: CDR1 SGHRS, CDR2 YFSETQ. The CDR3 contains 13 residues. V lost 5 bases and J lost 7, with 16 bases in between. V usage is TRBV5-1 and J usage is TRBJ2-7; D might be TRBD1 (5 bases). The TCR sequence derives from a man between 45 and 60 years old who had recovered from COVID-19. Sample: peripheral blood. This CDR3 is CASRTDQGSEQYF. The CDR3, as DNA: TGCGCCAGCAGAACCGATCAGGGTAGTGAGCAGTACTTC.